Sequencing of this TCR beta chain was carried out in a study of cytomegalovirus exposure and HLA in healthy donors. Findings of the study overall: Most observed TCR sequences were rare, whereas some public TCRs were detected in many donors.

Concerning this clone: The antigen is undetermined.

Both 60 Vbeta primers and 13 Jbeta primers went into the PCR. Some clones are missing from TCRdb's copy, which holds only in-frame ones; the method was immunoSEQ multiplex PCR. There are about 180,000 clones in the sample; more than 75% occur only once, and 1.5% lies in the top ten. The sample was PBMCs. The sequence was collected from a man aged 40-50 years in good health and CMV-seronegative.

The CDR3 reads CASTLLPGLANEQYF. CDR3 in DNA: TGCGCCAGCACCCTACTCCCGGGACTAGCGAACGAGCAGTACTTC. The chain employs TRBV4-1 and TRBJ2-7; 10 bases fit TRBD2. Germline trimming cut 7 bases from V and 5 bases from J; bases unmatched to any gene: 11. Germline-derived CDR1 and CDR2 are MGHRA and YSYEKL. The CDR3 covers 15 residues.